The entry below describes one T cell receptor (beta chain). This CDR3 is built from 15 residues. With V trimmed by 5 bases and J by 6 bases, 10 bases remained unmatched. The germline CDR1 and CDR2 sequences are MNHNS and SASEGT. Using RNA transcripts as the source, TCR beta CDR3 regions were amplified. Researchers ran a first-round RT-PCR on the TCR CDR3 using the HTBI primer set. MiXCR was run by TCRdb on the multiplex PCR reads, yielding one entry per CDR3 protein. The table has around 400,000 distinct CDR3 sequences, roughly 15% seen once; the top ten hold roughly 20%. The entry originates in a study of T cells in Graves' hyperthyroidism and ophthalmopathy.

The TCR originated in a woman in her sixties with Graves' ophthalmopathy. Sequencing input: blood. The V call is TRBV6-1, the J call TRBJ2-7; 10 bases fit TRBD1. CDR3 sequence (DNA): TGTGCCAGCAGTTATTACGGGACAGGGGTTTCCGAGCAGTACTTC. This codes for CASSYYGTGVSEQYF.